Below are 23 T cell receptor beta chains sequenced from a single sample in a study of graft-versus-host responses after intestinal transplantation. Sequenced by immunoSEQ multiplex PCR; TCRdb stores in-frame clones only, minus some. Among more than 70,000 clones, 80% to 85% were seen once, and the ten largest hold roughly 0.83%. No cognate antigen is known for these TCRs. The sequencing used unstimulated CD4+ T cells sorted from spleen or lymph node cells, collected before intestinal transplant. The receptors here all came from a human donor who received an intestinal transplant.

The chain uses TRBV5-1 and TRBJ2-3; 7 nucleotides line up with TRBD2. CDR1 and CDR2 (germline): SGHRS, YFSETQ. The V segment lost 1 base and the J segment 1 base; nucleotides outside the gene matches: 9. The CDR3 has 17 residues. The CDR3 DNA is TGCGCCAGCAGCTTGTGGGCGGGAGTAGATGGCACAGATACGCAGTATTTT. It specifies CASSLWAGVDGTDTQYF.

V is TRBV6-5 and J is TRBJ1-2; TRBD1 matches at 8 bases. CDR1 and CDR2 from the germline V gene are MNHEY and SVGAGI. The CDR3 spans 14 residues. V was clipped by 2 bases and J by 6 bases; unmatched bases: 5. In DNA form, the CDR3 reads TGTGCCAGCAGTTACGGCGGCAGGGGGCATGGCTACACCTTC. Its protein product is CASSYGGRGHGYTF.

V and J are TRBV2 and TRBJ2-1; no reliable D call. This CDR3 is built from 13 residues. The germline V gene has CDR1 SNHLY and CDR2 FYNNEI. The germline V and J ends were trimmed by 4 bases and 5 bases, with 9 bases remaining between them. CDR3 coding DNA: TGTGCCAGCAGTGCCCCCCTCCACAATGAGCAGTTCTTC. Encoded protein: CASSAPLHNEQFF.

The chain is built from TRBV6-1 and TRBJ1-2, with D tentatively TRBD1 (6 bases). With 6 bases removed from V and 0 bases from J, the gap between germline ends came to 14 bases. Germline V CDR1 and CDR2: MNHNS, SASEGT. The CDR3 has 15 residues. The CDR3 DNA reads TGTGCCAGCAGCGTCGGGACAAATGCTAACTATGGCTACACCTTC. The encoded protein is CASSVGTNANYGYTF.

The genes are TRBV7-9 and TRBJ2-3, with 11 positions matching TRBD2. V dropped 2 bases and J dropped 4; count of bases not matched to a gene: 14. This CDR3 region has 19 residues. Germline CDR1 is SEHNR and CDR2 is FQNEAQ (reference sequence). CDR3 residues: CASSLFPPRASGRSDTQYF. CDR3 bases: TGTGCCAGCAGCTTATTCCCCCCACGGGCTAGCGGGAGGTCAGATACGCAGTATTTT.

CDR3 residues: CASSLDSHQPQHF. The CDR3 DNA reads TGTGCCAGCAGCTTGGACAGCCATCAGCCCCAGCATTTT. V is TRBV5-5 and J is TRBJ1-5; no definite D call. V was pared by 0 bases and J by 5 bases, with 6 bases between. The CDR3 contains 13 residues. Looked up from germline, CDR1 is SGHKS and CDR2 is YYEKEE (reference sequence).

This clone was picked up a small number of times. The chain couples TRBV19 to TRBJ2-5; D gene unclear. Germline V gives CDR1 LNHDA, CDR2 SQIVND (reference sequence). Trimming removed 3 bases at V and 2 bases at J, with 7 bases between. The CDR3 has 13 residues. The CDR3 here is CASSMSIQETQYF. CDR3 nucleotides: TGTGCCAGTAGTATGAGCATACAAGAGACCCAGTACTTC.

The chain couples TRBV6-5 to TRBJ1-4; TRBD1 might be the D (5 bases). Deletions cut 2 bases from V and 12 bases from J, with 13 bases between. CDR1 and CDR2 from the germline V gene are MNHEY and SVGAGI. There are 13 residues in the CDR3. The CDR3 sequence is CASSYGQGRQLFF. In nucleotides, the CDR3 is TGTGCCAGCAGTTACGGTCAGGGTAGGCAACTGTTTTTT.

This clone has just one count. DNA of the CDR3: TGTGCCAGCAGTCCGTGGACTAGCGGCTCACACGGGGGGCAGTTCTTC. This translates into CASSPWTSGSHGGQFF. The J gene is TRBJ2-1, the V gene TRBV27; 10 bases map to TRBD2. Germline V gene lookup returns CDR1 MNHEY and CDR2 SMNVEV (reference sequence). The length of the CDR3 is 16 residues. The J segment lost 12 bases and the V segment lost 5 bases, leaving 16 bases of the junction unmatched.

The CDR3 nucleotides read TGTGCCAGCTCACCAGGGACTAGCGGGAGATACGAGCAGTACTTC. Translating gives CASSPGTSGRYEQYF. The chain is built from TRBV18 and TRBJ2-7; 14 bases agree with TRBD2. The trim removed 2 bases at V and 4 bases at J, leaving 1 base unmatched. Germline lookup yields CDR1 KGHSH and CDR2 LQKENI. The CDR3 has 15 amino acids.

The chain joins TRBV9 to TRBJ2-5, with a tentative D call TRBD2 (5 bases). CDR3 length: 17 amino acids. Germline-derived CDR1 and CDR2 are SGDLS and YYNGEE. Trimming took 3 bases from V and 0 from J, leaving 18 bases between them. The CDR3 reads CASSATPGVAYQETQYF. DNA of the CDR3: TGTGCCAGCAGCGCAACCCCCGGGGTAGCGTACCAAGAGACCCAGTACTTC.

This clone was seen a single time. The chain combines TRBV4-1 with TRBJ2-7, with a tentative D call TRBD2 (6 bases). The germline V and J ends were trimmed by 4 bases and 7 bases, with 17 bases remaining between them. The CDR3 sequence is 14 residues long. Germline CDR1 and CDR2: MGHRA and YSYEKL. The CDR3 region has the DNA TGCGCCAGCAGCCCGCGGGACCCTCCGGCGGAGCAGTACTTC. Its protein product is CASSPRDPPAEQYF.

The CDR3, as DNA: TGTGCCAGCAGTGAATTTGGAGATCAGCCCCAGCATTTT. Its protein is CASSEFGDQPQHF. The chain employs TRBV6-1 and TRBJ1-5; D is unresolved. V dropped 2 bases and J dropped 5 bases, with 7 bases sitting between them. Per germline, CDR1 MNHNS and CDR2 SASEGT. This CDR3 has 13 residues.

This chain joins TRBV2 and TRBJ2-1; TRBD1 might be the D (5 bases). Between the trimmed V and J ends, which lost 1 base and 2 bases, there was a span of 9 bases. The CDR3 consists of 15 residues. The germline gives CDR1 SNHLY, CDR2 FYNNEI. CDR3: CASSEEAGPYNEQFF. DNA for the CDR3: TGTGCCAGCAGTGAAGAGGCAGGGCCCTACAATGAGCAGTTCTTC. Full variable domain (outside the CDR3, taken from reference TRBV2 and TRBJ2-1): EPEVTQTPSHQVTQMGQEVILRCVPISNHLYFYWYRQILGQKVEFLVSFYNNEISEKSEIFDDQFSVERPDGSNFTLKIRSTKLEDSAMYFCASSEEAGPYNEQFFGPGTRLTVL.

This chain connects TRBV19 to TRBJ2-7; 11 nucleotides match TRBD1. The germline V gene has CDR1 LNHDA and CDR2 SQIVND (reference sequence). V trimming: 4 bases; J trimming: 4 bases; junction bases outside the gene matches: 6. This CDR3 is built from 15 residues. CDR3 in amino acids: CASSTTGTGGYEQYF. Written as DNA, the CDR3 is TGTGCCAGTAGTACGACCGGGACAGGGGGATACGAGCAGTACTTC. The full variable domain, its missing parts supplied by reference TRBV19 and TRBJ2-7, is DGGITQSPKYLFRKEGQNVTLSCEQNLNHDAMYWYRQDPGQGLRLIYYSQIVNDFQKGDIAEGYSVSREKKESFPLTVTSAQKNPTAFYLCASSTTGTGGYEQYFGPGTRLTVT.

The chain combines TRBV27 with TRBJ1-1, with TRBD1 as a possible D gene (6 bases). From germline, CDR1 is MNHEY and CDR2 SMNVEV (reference sequence). V dropped 2 bases and J dropped 5 bases, with 9 bases sitting between them. The length of the CDR3 is 13 residues. Here the CDR3 DNA reads TGTGCCAGCAGTTTAGGCAGGGGAACTGAAGCTTTCTTT. Translating gives CASSLGRGTEAFF.

The chain has TRBV7-9 and TRBJ2-3; D might be TRBD2 (6 bases). The CDR3 length is 13 residues. V lost 2 bases and J 6 bases, leaving 9 bases between the germline ends. CDR1 and CDR2 from the germline V gene are SEHNR and FQNEAQ (reference sequence). CDR3 in amino acids: CASSLSGGDTQYF. The CDR3 DNA is TGTGCCAGCAGCTTATCCGGGGGTGATACGCAGTATTTT.

The genes are TRBV12-5 and TRBJ2-7; perhaps TRBD2 as D (6 bases). The V gene lost 5 bases and the J gene lost 4 bases, with 18 bases spanning the gap. The CDR3 totals 15 residues. The germline V gene encodes CDR1 LGHNT and CDR2 FRNRAP. The DNA for the CDR3 is TGTGCTAGTGGTGTACAGACTAGTATTGTTTACGAGCAGTACTTC. Translating gives CASGVQTSIVYEQYF.

CDR3 loop: CASSPRTGRNEKLFF. CDR3 nucleotides: TGTGCCAGCAGCCCTCGGACAGGCCGAAATGAAAAACTGTTTTTT. The J gene is TRBJ1-4, the V gene TRBV9, with 7 bases that match TRBD1. Trimming at V came to 4 bases and at J to 5 bases, leaving 8 bases not matched to a gene. CDR3 length: 15 residues. Germline V gives CDR1 SGDLS, CDR2 YYNGEE.

This rearrangement joins TRBV28 to TRBJ2-1, with 16 nucleotides matching TRBD2. Germline loops: CDR1 MDHEN, CDR2 SYDVKM. The CDR3 is 17 residues long. J was trimmed by 8 bases and V by 7 bases; bases with no gene match: 11. As DNA, the CDR3 is TGTGCCAGCATTGGGACTAGCGGGAGGGCCAGGGGGCATGAGCAGTTCTTC. Its protein is CASIGTSGRARGHEQFF. The variable domain in full, with the rest retrieved from reference TRBV28 and TRBJ2-1, is DVKVTQSSRYLVKRTGEKVFLECVQDMDHENMFWYRQDPGLGLRLIYFSYDVKMKEKGDIPEGYSVSREKKERFSLILESASTNQTSMYLCASIGTSGRARGHEQFFGPGTRLTVL.

Only one count was recorded for this clone. V gene TRBV4-1 combines with J gene TRBJ1-5; 9 nucleotides line up with TRBD1. The CDR3 length is 18 residues. The junction had 9 bases not matched to a gene; V was cut back by 0 bases and J by 3 bases. Looked up from germline, CDR1 is MGHRA and CDR2 is YSYEKL. CDR3 sequence reads: CASSQDILQGANNQPQHF. CDR3 bases: TGCGCCAGCAGCCAAGACATACTACAGGGGGCAAACAATCAGCCCCAGCATTTT.

The genes are TRBV27 and TRBJ2-7; possible D gene TRBD1, 5 bases. Trimming removed 5 bases from V and 3 bases from J, with 17 bases in between. Germline loops: CDR1 MNHEY, CDR2 SMNVEV (reference sequence). CDR3 length: 15 residues. This CDR3 is CASSPQNRLHYEQYF. DNA for the CDR3: TGTGCCAGCAGTCCCCAAAACAGGCTCCACTACGAGCAGTACTTC.

The chain employs TRBV28 and TRBJ2-5; D is ambiguous. Germline V gives CDR1 MDHEN, CDR2 SYDVKM. This CDR3 comprises 13 residues. Trimming took off 1 base at V and 5 bases at J, with 8 bases between the two ends. CDR3 in DNA: TGTGCCAGCAGTTTATACCCTGCGGAGACCCAGTACTTC. Its translation: CASSLYPAETQYF.